The rows below give T cell receptor beta chains drawn from one sample of a study of control samples from healthy donors and cancer patients. Sequenced by immunoSEQ multiplex PCR; TCRdb stores in-frame clones only, minus some. The sample has some 120,000 clones, about 94% seen once. Sequencing was carried out using blood. These receptors were collected from a man aged 30 to 45 in good health. Each CDR3 is given with its conserved first and last residue. Each record gives: D gene, J gene, V gene, clone size, CDR3 length, CDR3 protein, CDR3 DNA. A D gene is named only where the DNA matches it firmly. Clone size is shown for a subset of rows, as once, few, many or a class of expanded clone.

d_call: NA
j_call: TRBJ1-5
v_call: TRBV20-1
clone_size: NA
cdr3_length: 14
cdr3_aa: CSASQPRASQPQHF
cdr3_nt: TGCAGTGCTAGTCAACCCCGGGCTAGTCAGCCCCAGCATTTT

d_call: TRBD1
j_call: TRBJ2-7
v_call: TRBV2
clone_size: few
cdr3_length: 15
cdr3_aa: CASSESWTGQDEQYF
cdr3_nt: TGTGCCAGCAGTGAAAGTTGGACAGGCCAGGACGAGCAGTACTTC

d_call: NA
j_call: TRBJ1-4
v_call: TRBV18
clone_size: few
cdr3_length: 14
cdr3_aa: CASSAGTKNEKLFF
cdr3_nt: TGTGCCAGCTCAGCGGGCACCAAAAATGAAAAACTGTTTTTT

d_call: TRBD2
j_call: TRBJ2-1
v_call: TRBV4-3
clone_size: NA
cdr3_length: 16
cdr3_aa: CASSHLELAGVDEQFF
cdr3_nt: TGCGCCAGCAGCCATCTCGAACTAGCGGGGGTCGATGAGCAGTTCTTC

d_call: NA
j_call: TRBJ1-2
v_call: TRBV6-2/TRBV6-3
clone_size: NA
cdr3_length: 17
cdr3_aa: CASSYTGPGQMNYGYTF
cdr3_nt: TGTGCCAGCAGTTACACCGGGCCCGGACAGATGAACTATGGCTACACCTTC

d_call: NA
j_call: TRBJ1-1
v_call: TRBV7-9
clone_size: NA
cdr3_length: 15
cdr3_aa: CASDPDPGIDTEAFF
cdr3_nt: TGTGCCAGCGACCCGGATCCCGGAATAGACACTGAAGCTTTCTTT

d_call: TRBD1
j_call: TRBJ2-2
v_call: TRBV5-5
clone_size: NA
cdr3_length: 15
cdr3_aa: CASSLVRGQTGELFF
cdr3_nt: TGTGCCAGCAGCTTGGTCAGGGGGCAAACCGGGGAGCTGTTTTTT

d_call: NA
j_call: TRBJ1-2
v_call: TRBV5-1
clone_size: once
cdr3_length: 12
cdr3_aa: CASSLVGNGYTF
cdr3_nt: TGCGCCAGCAGCTTGGTCGGCAACGGCTACACCTTC

d_call: TRBD2
j_call: TRBJ2-1
v_call: TRBV27
clone_size: NA
cdr3_length: 16
cdr3_aa: CASSSGLAGGYNEQFF
cdr3_nt: TGTGCCAGCAGTTCAGGACTAGCGGGGGGATACAATGAGCAGTTCTTC

d_call: TRBD1
j_call: TRBJ1-1
v_call: TRBV30
clone_size: NA
cdr3_length: 12
cdr3_aa: CAWWTGNTEAFF
cdr3_nt: TGTGCCTGGTGGACAGGAAACACTGAAGCTTTCTTT

d_call: NA
j_call: TRBJ2-1
v_call: TRBV5-6
clone_size: NA
cdr3_length: 17
cdr3_aa: CASSLGVPGSSYNEQFF
cdr3_nt: TGTGCCAGCAGCTTGGGTGTCCCAGGGAGCTCCTACAATGAGCAGTTCTTC

d_call: NA
j_call: TRBJ1-5
v_call: TRBV30
clone_size: NA
cdr3_length: 14
cdr3_aa: CAWSPSTTAQPQHF
cdr3_nt: TGTGCCTGGAGTCCCAGTACGACAGCTCAGCCCCAGCATTTT

d_call: NA
j_call: TRBJ2-7
v_call: TRBV6-1
clone_size: NA
cdr3_length: 14
cdr3_aa: CASSEGSWIYEQYF
cdr3_nt: TGTGCCAGCAGTGAAGGTTCCTGGATCTACGAGCAGTACTTC

d_call: NA
j_call: TRBJ1-5
v_call: TRBV7-2
clone_size: NA
cdr3_length: 13
cdr3_aa: CASSRTENQPQHF
cdr3_nt: TGTGCCAGCAGCCGGACAGAAAATCAGCCCCAGCATTTT

d_call: NA
j_call: TRBJ2-1
v_call: TRBV5-4
clone_size: NA
cdr3_length: 12
cdr3_aa: CASSFGTPEQFF
cdr3_nt: TGTGCCAGCAGTTTCGGGACCCCCGAGCAGTTCTTC

d_call: NA
j_call: TRBJ1-2
v_call: TRBV6-5
clone_size: NA
cdr3_length: 14
cdr3_aa: CASSYSGADYGYTF
cdr3_nt: TGTGCCAGCAGTTACTCAGGCGCGGACTATGGCTACACCTTC

d_call: NA
j_call: TRBJ2-3
v_call: TRBV9
clone_size: NA
cdr3_length: 14
cdr3_aa: CASSVSGVLDTQYF
cdr3_nt: TGTGCCAGCAGCGTGTCCGGGGTGCTAGATACGCAGTATTTT

d_call: TRBD1
j_call: TRBJ1-1
v_call: TRBV19
clone_size: NA
cdr3_length: 13
cdr3_aa: CASTYRGHTEAFF
cdr3_nt: TGTGCCAGTACCTACAGGGGGCATACTGAAGCTTTCTTT

d_call: TRBD1
j_call: TRBJ1-6
v_call: TRBV2
clone_size: once
cdr3_length: 14
cdr3_aa: CASSEGTGESPLHF
cdr3_nt: TGTGCCAGCAGTGAAGGGACAGGGGAGTCACCCCTCCACTTT

d_call: NA
j_call: TRBJ1-1
v_call: TRBV19
clone_size: NA
cdr3_length: 15
cdr3_aa: CASIQGPLGGTEAFF
cdr3_nt: TGTGCCAGCATACAGGGACCCCTGGGTGGCACTGAAGCTTTCTTT

d_call: NA
j_call: TRBJ2-2
v_call: TRBV7-9
clone_size: NA
cdr3_length: 17
cdr3_aa: CASSLGAPTSGTGELFF
cdr3_nt: TGTGCCAGCAGCTTAGGGGCACCCACGAGCGGCACCGGGGAGCTGTTTTTT

d_call: NA
j_call: TRBJ2-7
v_call: TRBV10-3
clone_size: NA
cdr3_length: 14
cdr3_aa: CAIRPLGGSYEQYF
cdr3_nt: TGTGCCATCCGTCCTCTCGGGGGCTCCTACGAGCAGTACTTC

d_call: TRBD1
j_call: TRBJ1-2
v_call: TRBV6-5
clone_size: NA
cdr3_length: 13
cdr3_aa: CASSPGQDYGYTF
cdr3_nt: TGTGCCAGCAGCCCGGGACAGGACTATGGCTACACCTTC

d_call: NA
j_call: TRBJ1-5
v_call: TRBV28
clone_size: once
cdr3_length: 14
cdr3_aa: CASSLSWDNQPQHF
cdr3_nt: TGTGCCAGCAGTTTATCATGGGACAATCAGCCCCAGCATTTT

d_call: NA
j_call: TRBJ1-3
v_call: TRBV28
clone_size: NA
cdr3_length: 16
cdr3_aa: CASSPGDDNSGNTIYF
cdr3_nt: TGTGCCAGCAGCCCGGGTGACGACAACTCTGGAAACACCATATATTTT

d_call: NA
j_call: TRBJ2-7
v_call: TRBV30
clone_size: NA
cdr3_length: 13
cdr3_aa: CACHVTEIYEQYF
cdr3_nt: TGTGCCTGCCACGTGACCGAGATCTACGAGCAGTACTTC

d_call: TRBD1
j_call: TRBJ1-2
v_call: TRBV7-8
clone_size: NA
cdr3_length: 14
cdr3_aa: CASSFDQGDYGYTF
cdr3_nt: TGTGCCAGCAGCTTCGACCAGGGGGACTATGGCTACACCTTC

d_call: NA
j_call: TRBJ1-4
v_call: TRBV5-1
clone_size: NA
cdr3_length: 12
cdr3_aa: CASSRNNEKLFF
cdr3_nt: TGCGCCAGCAGCAGAAACAATGAAAAACTGTTTTTT

d_call: TRBD1
j_call: TRBJ1-4
v_call: TRBV5-1
clone_size: NA
cdr3_length: 16
cdr3_aa: CASSLRQGAANEKLFF
cdr3_nt: TGCGCCAGCAGCTTGAGGCAGGGGGCAGCTAATGAAAAACTGTTTTTT

d_call: NA
j_call: TRBJ1-1
v_call: TRBV6-5
clone_size: NA
cdr3_length: 13
cdr3_aa: CASSYGENTEAFF
cdr3_nt: TGTGCCAGCAGTTATGGGGAGAACACTGAAGCTTTCTTT

d_call: TRBD2
j_call: TRBJ2-1
v_call: TRBV4-3
clone_size: NA
cdr3_length: 18
cdr3_aa: CASSLRTSHGGTYNEQFF
cdr3_nt: TGCGCCAGCAGCCTGCGGACTAGCCACGGGGGGACCTACAATGAGCAGTTCTTC

d_call: TRBD1
j_call: TRBJ2-2
v_call: TRBV28
clone_size: NA
cdr3_length: 14
cdr3_aa: CASSLPTGSGELFF
cdr3_nt: TGTGCCAGCAGTTTACCGACAGGGTCCGGGGAGCTGTTTTTT

d_call: TRBD2
j_call: TRBJ2-3
v_call: TRBV19
clone_size: NA
cdr3_length: 17
cdr3_aa: CASSLGRLAGASDTQYF
cdr3_nt: TGTGCCAGTAGCCTAGGGCGACTAGCGGGGGCGTCAGATACGCAGTATTTT

d_call: TRBD2
j_call: TRBJ2-5
v_call: TRBV25-1
clone_size: NA
cdr3_length: 16
cdr3_aa: CASSARVGGGRETQYF
cdr3_nt: TGTGCCAGCAGTGCTCGAGTCGGGGGGGGGCGAGAGACCCAGTACTTC

d_call: NA
j_call: TRBJ2-1
v_call: TRBV7-9
clone_size: NA
cdr3_length: 12
cdr3_aa: CASSLFLSEQFF
cdr3_nt: TGTGCCAGCAGCTTATTCCTTAGTGAGCAGTTCTTC

d_call: NA
j_call: TRBJ2-1
v_call: TRBV5-5
clone_size: NA
cdr3_length: 14
cdr3_aa: CASSLGWYNNEQFF
cdr3_nt: TGTGCCAGCAGCTTGGGGTGGTACAACAATGAGCAGTTCTTC